Presented here are 10 T cell receptor beta chains from one specimen sequenced in a study of blood T cell repertoires in COVID-19. The repertoire was sequenced with immunoSEQ multiplex PCR; TCRdb's copy has only in-frame clones and lacks some. The table has some 530,000 clones, 70% to 90% seen once. Sample: peripheral blood. Receptors were obtained from a human donor in a cohort sampled during active COVID-19.

This clone was seen just once. This chain joins TRBV7-2 and TRBJ1-5, with D maybe TRBD1 (6 bases). The CDR3 sequence is 15 residues long. From germline, CDR1 is SGHTA and CDR2 FQGNSA. V lost 2 bases and J lost 2, with 10 bases in between. The CDR3 reads CASSLTGWGNQPQHF. The CDR3, as DNA: TGTGCCAGCAGCTTAACAGGGTGGGGCAATCAGCCCCAGCATTTT.

This rearrangement joins TRBV3-1 (or the pseudogene TRBV3-2) to TRBJ2-7; TRBD2 matches at 7 bases. From germline, CDR1 is LGHDT and CDR2 YNNKEL (reference sequence). V dropped 1 base and J dropped 5; count of bases not matched to a gene: 5. CDR3 length: 14 residues. The CDR3 coding sequence is TGTGCCAGCAGCCAAGTGGGACTAACCCACGAGCAGTACTTC. This gives the protein CASSQVGLTHEQYF.

This chain connects TRBV7-2 to TRBJ2-4; D gene uncertain. Deletions cut 1 base from V and 3 bases from J, with 4 bases between. Germline V gives CDR1 SGHTA, CDR2 FQGNSA. CDR3 length: 13 amino acids. The DNA for the CDR3 is TGTGCCAGCAGCTTAGATCTCAAAAACATTCAGTACTTC. Its translation is CASSLDLKNIQYF.

In this sample, this clone turned up a few times. The chain is built from TRBV14 and TRBJ2-3; D is perhaps TRBD1 (6 bases). The germline CDR1 and CDR2 sequences are SGHDN and FVKESK. Deletions cut 7 bases from V and 3 bases from J, with 11 bases between. The CDR3 sequence is 13 residues long. Here the CDR3 DNA reads TGTGCCAGCACCCCTGGACAGACAGATACGCAGTATTTT. It is translated as CASTPGQTDTQYF. Drawing the rest from reference TRBV14 and TRBJ2-3, the complete variable domain is EAGVTQFPSHSVIEKGQTVTLRCDPISGHDNLYWYRRVMGKEIKFLLHFVKESKQDESGMPNNRFLAERTGGTYSTLKVQPAELEDSGVYFCASTPGQTDTQYFGPGTRLTVL.

This sequence joins TRBV23-1 and TRBJ2-7; TRBD1 aligns across 8 bases. TRBV23-1 is an ORF for which the function is uncertain. V dropped 0 bases and J dropped 0; count of bases not matched to a gene: 16. The CDR3 has 20 residues. The chain's CDR3 is CASSQSWATHWTGSSYEQYF. CDR3 bases: TGCGCCAGCAGTCAATCATGGGCGACTCACTGGACAGGGAGCTCCTACGAGCAGTACTTC.

The chain uses TRBV6-4 and TRBJ1-1; possible D gene TRBD1, 6 bases. Deletions cut 2 bases from V and 5 bases from J, with 18 bases between. The germline CDR1 and CDR2 sequences are MRHNA and SNTAGT. The CDR3 runs 16 residues. As DNA, the CDR3 is TGTGCCAGCAGTGACCTCCGACAGGTCGAGAGGACTGAAGCTTTCTTT. Translated, it gives CASSDLRQVERTEAFF.

The chain uses TRBV30 and TRBJ2-7, with TRBD1 matching over 9 bases. Germline V lookup: CDR1 GTSNPN, CDR2 SVGIG (reference sequence). V lost 0 bases to trimming and J lost 5 bases; unmatched junction nucleotides: 2. The CDR3 is 13 residues long. CDR3 sequence reads: CAWSVRTGDEQYF. CDR3 nucleotides: TGTGCCTGGAGTGTACGGACAGGGGACGAGCAGTACTTC.

The rearrangement joins TRBV6-5 to TRBJ2-5; D call uncertain. The CDR3 loop spans 11 amino acids. In germline, CDR1 is MNHEY, CDR2 SVGAGI. Trimming removed 4 bases from V and 9 bases from J, with 9 bases in between. As DNA, the CDR3 is TGTGCCAGCAGTTCCCCTAGAGCCCAGTACTTC. This translates into CASSSPRAQYF.

This clone has a handful of counts. The V gene is TRBV7-2, the J gene TRBJ1-5; 8 bases align to TRBD1. V shed 0 bases, J shed 0 bases, and the junction held 4 bases outside the gene matches. Germline CDR1 reads SGHTA; CDR2 reads FQGNSA. This CDR3 has 17 amino acids. The CDR3 DNA sequence: TGTGCCAGCAGCTTAGCTGGGACAGGATATAGCAATCAGCCCCAGCATTTT. Amino acids: CASSLAGTGYSNQPQHF.

V gene TRBV6-2 or TRBV6-3 combines with J gene TRBJ2-5; weak D call: TRBD2 (6 bases). V gave up 1 base and J gave up 4 bases, with 10 bases separating them. CDR3 size: 14 residues. Germline assignment: CDR1 MNHEY and CDR2 SVGEGT. This CDR3 reads CASSYWGGGETQYF. Here the CDR3 DNA reads TGTGCCAGCAGTTACTGGGGAGGCGGAGAGACCCAGTACTTC.